Below are 22 T cell receptor beta chains sequenced from a single sample in a study of monozygotic twins with inflammatory bowel disease. Reprocessing the 5' RACE reads, TCRdb reports a single entry for every CDR3 protein and omits DNA. Its table records about 380,000 distinct CDR3 sequences. The sample consisted of blood. The receptors originated from a human donor with ulcerative colitis or Crohn's disease, or a healthy co-twin of an affected twin (not recorded which).

The J gene is TRBJ1-5, the V gene TRBV5-1; TCRdb names TRBD1, which stays unverified in the absence of DNA. This CDR3 is built from 15 residues. Germline V gene lookup returns CDR1 SGHRS and CDR2 YFSETQ. CDR3 in amino acids: CASSLAGRSNQPQHF.

J is TRBJ1-5 and V is TRBV6-1. There are 15 residues in the CDR3. Per the germline V gene, CDR1 is MNHNS and CDR2 is SASEGT. CDR3 in amino acids: CATTSGGFSNQPQHF.

V gene TRBV29-1 combines with J gene TRBJ1-1; TCRdb designates TRBD1, a call that cannot be tested without DNA. There are 13 residues in the CDR3. Germline V gene lookup returns CDR1 SQVTM and CDR2 ANQGSEA. This CDR3 is CSVPKDRPPEAFF.

The J gene is TRBJ2-3, the V gene TRBV4-3. The CDR3 is made up of 12 amino acids. CDR1 is LGHNA and CDR2 is YSLEER in the germline V gene. The CDR3 reads CASSQDRDTQYF.

This chain connects TRBV7-6 to TRBJ2-2; the D call from TCRdb, TRBD2, cannot be confirmed without DNA. The CDR3 spans 16 residues. Germline V lookup: CDR1 SGHVS, CDR2 FNYEAQ. CDR3 sequence reads: CASSQGWTRGTGELFF.

The chain combines TRBV12-3 or TRBV12-4 with TRBJ2-1; checking the TCRdb D call of TRBD1 is not possible without DNA. CDR3 length: 13 amino acids. The CDR3: CASSPGREVEQFF.

The V and J genes are TRBV9 and TRBJ2-1; without DNA, the TCRdb call of TRBD1 cannot be checked. The length of the CDR3 is 15 residues. Per germline, CDR1 SGDLS and CDR2 YYNGEE. The CDR3 is CASSAQAVSYNEQFF.

The chain carries TRBV6-5 and TRBJ2-1. Germline V lookup: CDR1 MNHEY, CDR2 SVGAGI. The CDR3 covers 13 residues. The CDR3 protein is CASSYWQDNEQFF.

This chain uses TRBV3-1 with TRBJ2-7. This CDR3 has 13 residues. Germline CDR1 is LGHDT and CDR2 is YNNKEL (reference sequence). CDR3 protein: CASSQERAYEQYF.

The chain couples TRBV6-5 to TRBJ2-3; the D gene TCRdb calls, TRBD1, cannot be checked with no DNA. The CDR3 runs to 19 residues. Looked up from germline, CDR1 is MNHEY and CDR2 is SVGAGI. This CDR3 reads CASSYSRVGKGDRTDTQYF.

This sequence joins TRBV5-1 and TRBJ2-5. Germline V gives CDR1 SGHRS, CDR2 YFSETQ. There are 14 residues in the CDR3. CDR3 in amino acids: CASSLIPEQETQYF.

This chain links TRBV2 with TRBJ1-1; TCRdb proposes TRBD1, but this gene call is untestable without DNA. This CDR3 is 17 amino acids long. From germline, CDR1 is SNHLY and CDR2 FYNNEI. The CDR3 protein is CASSDWQGNPRSPEAFF. Full variable domain (outside the CDR3, taken from reference TRBV2 and TRBJ1-1): EPEVTQTPSHQVTQMGQEVILRCVPISNHLYFYWYRQILGQKVEFLVSFYNNEISEKSEIFDDQFSVERPDGSNFTLKIRSTKLEDSAMYFCASSDWQGNPRSPEAFFGQGTRLTVV.

The genes are TRBV20-1 and TRBJ2-3. CDR1 is DFQATT, CDR2 SNEGSKA, per germline (reference sequence). CDR3 length: 13 residues. The CDR3 here is CSLGGSSTDTQYF.

The chain carries TRBV30 and TRBJ2-5; TCRdb designates TRBD1, a call that cannot be tested without DNA. This CDR3 is 11 amino acids long. Germline values: CDR1 GTSNPN, CDR2 SVGIG (reference sequence). The CDR3 loop reads CARAGGETQYF.

This rearrangement joins TRBV20-1 to TRBJ2-7; TCRdb returns TRBD1, unconfirmable since there is no DNA. CDR3 length: 12 amino acids. Per germline, CDR1 DFQATT and CDR2 SNEGSKA (reference sequence). Here the CDR3 reads CSAIRGLYEQYF.

The chain carries TRBV6-5 and TRBJ2-7; TCRdb's D call, TRBD1, is unchecked because there is no DNA. Per the germline V gene, CDR1 is MNHEY and CDR2 is SVGAGI. The CDR3 runs to 15 residues. CDR3 protein: CASSNLGQGGISPYF.

The chain links TRBV3-1 to TRBJ2-7; with no DNA, the TCRdb D assignment of TRBD1 cannot be verified. The CDR3 extends over 16 amino acids. CDR1 LGHDT and CDR2 YNNKEL come from the germline V gene (reference sequence). The CDR3 reads CASSPLPPGRAYEQYF.

This chain links TRBV7-2 with TRBJ2-7. The V gene's germline CDR1 is SGHTA and CDR2 FQGNSA. This CDR3 has 15 amino acids. The CDR3 loop reads CASSLGLVGFHEQYF. The full variable domain, with the rest looked up from reference TRBV7-2 and TRBJ2-7, is GAGVSQSPSNKVTEKGKDVELRCDPISGHTALYWYRQSLGQGLEFLIYFQGNSAPDKSGLPSDRFSAERTGGSVSTLTIQRTQQEDSAVYLCASSLGLVGFHEQYFGPGTRLTVT.

This chain joins TRBV5-1 and TRBJ2-3; TCRdb names TRBD2, which stays unverified in the absence of DNA. CDR1 and CDR2 (germline): SGHRS, YFSETQ. The CDR3 is 16 amino acids. The CDR3 here is CASSLLTSGATDTQYF.

The chain employs TRBV9 and TRBJ1-5. Germline V gene data show CDR1 as SGDLS and CDR2 as YYNGEE. There are 14 residues in the CDR3. CDR3 region: CASSVGGPNQPRHF.

This chain connects TRBV7-2 to TRBJ1-1. The CDR3 sequence is 14 residues long. The germline V gene encodes CDR1 SGHTA and CDR2 FQGNSA. The CDR3 sequence: CASSLVRGQTEAFF. The full variable domain, completed using reference TRBV7-2 and TRBJ1-1, is GAGVSQSPSNKVTEKGKDVELRCDPISGHTALYWYRQSLGQGLEFLIYFQGNSAPDKSGLPSDRFSAERTGGSVSTLTIQRTQQEDSAVYLCASSLVRGQTEAFFGQGTRLTVV.

V gene TRBV27 combines with J gene TRBJ2-7; TCRdb's D call, TRBD1, is unchecked because there is no DNA. CDR3 length: 17 amino acids. Germline CDR1 reads MNHEY; CDR2 reads SMNVEV (reference sequence). The CDR3 spells CASSFNKGDRGSGEQYF.